This TCR beta chain was sequenced in a study of T cell repertoires in cytomegalovirus infection. Study-level background: Newly reported HLA-C-restricted and thoroughly characterized HLA-B-restricted CMV epitopes were employed. Public TCR beta signatures were indicative of both CMV infection and a matching HLA type. General study findings and limits: CMV carriers with the relevant HLA were identified by cumulative public TCR beta family frequency. Dominating the ex vivo response were TCR beta clonotypes that were CMV-specific and HLA-C-restricted.

V shed 9 bases, J shed 4 bases, and the junction held 4 bases outside the gene matches. Per germline, CDR1 MNHEY and CDR2 SVGAGI. The CDR3 extends over 12 amino acids. TCRdb passed the reads through MiXCR, listing each CDR3 protein once. The sample lists around 900,000 distinct CDR3 sequences, under 40% occurring once. Worth noting for this clonotype: What it binds is unknown.

The sample consisted of cultured CD8+ T cells from PBMCs, taken from culture after CMV antigen stimulation. The chain couples TRBV6-5 to TRBJ2-5; TRBD1 matches 8 bases. This TCR was recovered from a human donor in good health (CMV status not recorded). Some clones in this sample may be carry-over from other donors' samples. The CDR3, as DNA: TGTGCCAGTGGACAGGGCGTAGAGACCCAGTACTTC. Protein product: CASGQGVETQYF.